Presented here are 30 T cell receptor beta chains from one specimen sequenced in a study of T cell repertoires and Cas9 in healthy adults. Only in-frame clones appear in the TCRdb table, and some are missing; sequencing was by immunoSEQ multiplex PCR. The sample consists of about 22,000 clones, about 89% of them appearing once. What was sequenced was CD4+ effector T cells (CD127+, CD25-, CD137-, CD154-) from PBMCs; culture status not recorded. These receptors were obtained from a human donor in good health.

This clone has just one count. The J gene is TRBJ2-3, the V gene TRBV4-1, with 8 nucleotides matching TRBD2. Germline V gives CDR1 MGHRA, CDR2 YSYEKL. The V segment lost 2 bases and the J segment 0 bases; nucleotides outside the gene matches: 7. This CDR3 has 17 residues. The chain's CDR3 is CASSQPVRGASTDTQYF. CDR3 in DNA: TGCGCCAGCAGCCAACCGGTGCGGGGGGCGAGCACAGATACGCAGTATTTT.

This chain joins TRBV5-1 and TRBJ2-7, with D possibly matching TRBD2 (5 bases). CDR3 length: 13 residues. The germline V gene has CDR1 SGHRS and CDR2 YFSETQ. The V and J ends lost 0 bases and 5 bases respectively, with 9 bases between them. Written as DNA, the CDR3 is TGCGCCAGCAGCTTGGATGGGAGAGACGAGCAGTACTTC. Translating it yields CASSLDGRDEQYF.

The J gene is TRBJ2-4, the V gene TRBV7-9; 9 nucleotides align to TRBD1. CDR1 and CDR2 from the germline V gene are SEHNR and FQNEAQ (reference sequence). This CDR3 contains 16 residues. V shed 5 bases, J shed 0 bases, and the junction held 5 bases outside the gene matches. As DNA, the CDR3 is TGTGCCAGCAGCCCTAGACAGGGGGTAGCCAAAAACATTCAGTACTTC. It codes for CASSPRQGVAKNIQYF. The full variable domain, rest sourced from reference TRBV7-9 and TRBJ2-4, is DTGVSQNPRHKITKRGQNVTFRCDPISEHNRLYWYRQTLGQGPEFLTYFQNEAQLEKSRLLSDRFSAERPKGSFSTLEIQRTEQGDSAMYLCASSPRQGVAKNIQYFGAGTRLSVL.

This clone was counted once. The chain recombines TRBV4-3 with TRBJ2-2; possible D gene TRBD2, 6 bases. CDR1 and CDR2 (germline): LGHNA, YSLEER. CDR3 size: 16 residues. Trimming cost V 1 base and J 0 bases, with 9 bases left between them. DNA of the CDR3: TGCGCCAGCAGCCAAGGGAGACTAGCGAACACCGGGGAGCTGTTTTTT. Encoded protein: CASSQGRLANTGELFF.

J is TRBJ1-1 and V is TRBV5-4, with 11 positions matching TRBD1. Germline V lookup: CDR1 SGHNT, CDR2 YYREEE (reference sequence). The V gene end was trimmed by 4 bases and the J gene end by 0 bases; junction bases not matched to a gene: 2. This CDR3 is 15 amino acids long. This CDR3 is CASSRTGGMNTEAFF. In nucleotides, the CDR3 is TGTGCCAGCAGCCGGACAGGGGGCATGAACACTGAAGCTTTCTTT.

This clone was seen a few times. The chain uses TRBV19 and TRBJ1-5; possibly TRBD1 for D (6 bases). The germline V gene encodes CDR1 LNHDA and CDR2 SQIVND (reference sequence). V shed 4 bases and J shed 1 base, with 14 bases lying between them. The CDR3 loop spans 16 amino acids. In nucleotides, the CDR3 is TGTGCCAGTAGTACAACCGGGGGCGGGAGCAATCAGCCCCAGCATTTT. This codes for CASSTTGGGSNQPQHF.

This clone was observed once. V and J are TRBV2 and TRBJ2-5; 13 bases agree with TRBD2. The CDR3 contains 15 residues. CDR1 and CDR2 from the germline V gene are SNHLY and FYNNEI. Trimming cost V 6 bases and J 4 bases; bases outside gene matches: 5. CDR3 sequence reads: CASSRTSGRRETQYF. For the CDR3, the DNA is TGTGCCAGCAGCAGGACTAGCGGGAGAAGAGAGACCCAGTACTTC.

J is TRBJ2-3 and V is TRBV7-2; D not certain. The CDR3 runs 15 residues. V was clipped by 3 bases and J by 2 bases, with 12 bases between them. CDR1 SGHTA and CDR2 FQGNSA come from the germline V gene. CDR3 amino acids: CASSLATVITDTQYF. The CDR3 DNA sequence: TGTGCCAGCAGCTTGGCTACAGTGATCACAGATACGCAGTATTTT.

The table lists this clone with a count of one. The gene calls are TRBV28 and TRBJ1-4, with D uncertain. V dropped 2 bases and J dropped 0 bases, with 4 bases sitting between them. This CDR3 has 14 amino acids. In germline, CDR1 is MDHEN, CDR2 SYDVKM. The CDR3 coding sequence is TGTGCCAGCAGTTTACTCGCAACTAATGAAAAACTGTTTTTT. This sequence encodes CASSLLATNEKLFF.

The rearrangement joins TRBV9 to TRBJ2-2, with a tentative D call TRBD1 (6 bases). There are 16 residues in the CDR3. Trimming removed 3 bases at V and 1 base at J, with 13 bases between. Per germline, CDR1 SGDLS and CDR2 YYNGEE. The CDR3, as DNA: TGTGCCAGCAGCGCACCAGCGGACAGGAACACCGGGGAGCTGTTTTTT. This codes for CASSAPADRNTGELFF.

This chain joins TRBV7-6 and TRBJ1-1, with D uncertain. CDR1 and CDR2 (germline): SGHVS, FNYEAQ. Trimming cost V 1 base and J 4 bases, with 7 bases left between them. The CDR3 consists of 13 residues. CDR3 in DNA: TGTGCCAGCAGCTTAGATCAAAGCACTGAAGCTTTCTTT. Protein product: CASSLDQSTEAFF.

The chain links TRBV5-1 to TRBJ2-3; 8 bases are shared with TRBD1. CDR1 SGHRS and CDR2 YFSETQ come from the germline V gene. This CDR3 comprises 15 residues. V dropped 6 bases and J dropped 0; count of bases not matched to a gene: 6. DNA of the CDR3: TGCGCCAGCACGCAGGGGGCGCGGAGCACAGATACGCAGTATTTT. Protein: CASTQGARSTDTQYF.

The rearrangement links TRBV6-5 to TRBJ1-1; the D is unclear. This CDR3 is 13 amino acids long. Germline V CDR1 and CDR2: MNHEY, SVGAGI. V was cut by 5 bases and J by 6 bases, with 13 bases left in between. CDR3 protein: CASSERAEPEAFF. The DNA for the CDR3 is TGTGCCAGCAGTGAAAGGGCAGAACCTGAAGCTTTCTTT.

V and J are TRBV27 and TRBJ1-6; 8 nucleotides line up with TRBD1. There are 14 residues in the CDR3. The germline V gene has CDR1 MNHEY and CDR2 SMNVEV (reference sequence). Unmatched junction bases numbered 2, after V lost 4 bases and J lost 6 bases. The CDR3 DNA is TGTGCCAGCAGTTGGGGACAGGCTAATTCACCCCTCCACTTT. Amino acids: CASSWGQANSPLHF.

The CDR3 region is CASSLEWGRQGDGNTIYF. In DNA, the CDR3 is TGTGCCAGCAGCTTAGAATGGGGGCGACAGGGAGACGGAAACACCATATATTTT. The V call is TRBV7-9, the J call TRBJ1-3, with 7 bases that match TRBD1. The length of the CDR3 is 18 residues. V lost 1 base, J lost 4 bases, and 13 bases stayed unmatched. Looked up from germline, CDR1 is SEHNR and CDR2 is FQNEAQ (reference sequence).

Details on this clone: Mismatch with germline at one junction end may stem from a read error. Other DNA sequences in this sample translate to the same CDR3. This rearrangement joins TRBV7-6 to TRBJ2-7; D perhaps matches TRBD2 (5 bases). Germline CDR1 is SGHVS and CDR2 is FNYEAQ. CDR3 size: 15 residues. CDR3 sequence (DNA): TGCGCCAGCAGCTTAGGACGGGGAAAAGGCCACGAGCAGTACTTC. This codes for CASSLGRGKGHEQYF.

The chain uses TRBV2 and TRBJ2-1, with a weak D call TRBD2 (5 bases). V shed 7 bases and J shed 5 bases, with 15 bases lying between them. The CDR3 is 14 residues long. CDR1 SNHLY and CDR2 FYNNEI come from the germline V gene. CDR3 in DNA: TGTGCCAGCATCGCGGGCGCGACTCACAATGAGCAGTTCTTC. Its protein product is CASIAGATHNEQFF.

This chain joins TRBV18 and TRBJ1-3; D gene uncertain. Germline CDR1 is KGHSH and CDR2 is LQKENI. The V end was cut by 1 base, the J end by 4 bases, with 8 bases between. This CDR3 is 14 amino acids long. In nucleotides, the CDR3 is TGTGCCAGCTCACCACGGGCAGAAGGAAACACCATATATTTT. This encodes CASSPRAEGNTIYF.

J is TRBJ1-1 and V is TRBV7-9; D remains unclear. The CDR3 runs 13 residues. Trimming pared 1 base from V and 1 base from J, leaving 4 bases between. The germline V gene has CDR1 SEHNR and CDR2 FQNEAQ (reference sequence). The CDR3 region is CASSLGQNTEAFF. The CDR3 coding sequence is TGTGCCAGCAGCTTAGGTCAGAACACTGAAGCTTTCTTT.

This chain links TRBV21-1 with TRBJ2-1; TRBD2, the D gene given by the table, was not confirmed from the DNA. TRBV21-1 is a recognized pseudogene. The CDR3 covers 13 residues. CDR3 in amino acids: CASSKEIDNEQFF. CDR3 coding DNA: TGTGCCAGCAGCAAAGAGATAGACAATGAGCAGTTCTTC.

This clone showed up just once. CDR3: CASSLLPDRRGTEAFF. DNA for the CDR3: TGTGCCAGCAGCTTATTACCGGACAGGAGGGGCACTGAAGCTTTCTTT. The chain employs TRBV7-3 and TRBJ1-1; 7 nucleotides line up with TRBD1. The CDR3 sequence is 16 residues long. Germline CDR1 SGHTA, CDR2 FQGTGA. J gave up 4 bases and V 2 bases, and 10 bases lay outside the gene matches.

The chain uses TRBV27 and TRBJ2-7; the D gene is possibly TRBD2 (5 bases). Looked up from germline, CDR1 is MNHEY and CDR2 is SMNVEV (reference sequence). The ends were cut back, 6 bases at V and 4 bases at J, with 22 bases in the middle. There are 16 residues in the CDR3. The CDR3 sequence is CASSLLTLGRGYEQYF. The CDR3 nucleotides read TGTGCCAGCAGCCTCCTGACTTTGGGGAGAGGTTACGAGCAGTACTTC.

CDR3 DNA sequence: TGCGCCAGCAGCCCCTCCGGTCGCCACGAGGGTGGCTACACCTTC. Translated, it gives CASSPSGRHEGGYTF. The chain combines TRBV5-1 with TRBJ1-2; D is unclear. This CDR3 has 15 residues. Germline V CDR1 and CDR2: SGHRS, YFSETQ. V was cut by 4 bases and J by 7 bases, with 20 bases left in between. The whole variable domain, remainder taken from reference TRBV5-1 and TRBJ1-2, is KAGVTQTPRYLIKTRGQQVTLSCSPISGHRSVSWYQQTPGQGLQFLFEYFSETQRNKGNFPGRFSGRQFSNSRSEMNVSTLELGDSALYLCASSPSGRHEGGYTFGSGTRLTVV.

The chain combines TRBV6-5 with TRBJ1-3; D perhaps matches TRBD1 (6 bases). The V and J ends lost 2 bases and 1 base respectively, with 6 bases between them. The CDR3 has 14 residues. Germline CDR1 reads MNHEY; CDR2 reads SVGAGI. CDR3 loop: CASSYGQSGNTIYF. In nucleotides, the CDR3 is TGTGCCAGCAGTTACGGACAGTCTGGAAACACCATATATTTT.

As to this clone: At one boundary the junction diverges from the germline segment, which might be a read error. The V call is TRBV19, the J call TRBJ2-3; 9 bases are shared with TRBD2. CDR1 and CDR2 from the germline V gene are LNHDA and SQIVND (reference sequence). The CDR3 covers 13 residues. CDR3 coding DNA: TGTGCCAGAAGTAGCGGGAGCGCAGATACGCAGTATTTT. It specifies CARSSGSADTQYF. Combining the CDR3 with reference TRBV19 and TRBJ2-3 gives the whole variable domain DGGITQSPKYLFRKEGQNVTLSCEQNLNHDAMYWYRQDPGQGLRLIYYSQIVNDFQKGDIAEGYSVSREKKESFPLTVTSAQKNPTAFYLCARSSGSADTQYFGPGTRLTVL.

This clone appeared a single time. CDR3 sequence: CASSTRVLPGNTIYF. CDR3 DNA sequence: TGTGCCAGCAGTACCAGGGTCCTCCCGGGAAACACCATATATTTT. This sequence joins TRBV6-5 and TRBJ1-3; maybe TRBD1 (5 bases). Per germline, CDR1 MNHEY and CDR2 SVGAGI. This CDR3 is 15 amino acids long. V lost 5 bases to trimming and J lost 4 bases, with 15 bases between them.

J is TRBJ2-1 and V is TRBV7-9, with 16 nucleotides matching TRBD2. The trim removed 8 bases at V and 6 bases at J, leaving 7 bases unmatched. This CDR3 is built from 16 residues. Looked up from germline, CDR1 is SEHNR and CDR2 is FQNEAQ (reference sequence). As DNA, the CDR3 is TGTGCCAGCGCGGGGACTAGCGGGAGGGCCCTCAATGAGCAGTTCTTC. Its translation is CASAGTSGRALNEQFF. Combining the CDR3 with reference TRBV7-9 and TRBJ2-1 gives the whole variable domain DTGVSQNPRHKITKRGQNVTFRCDPISEHNRLYWYRQTLGQGPEFLTYFQNEAQLEKSRLLSDRFSAERPKGSFSTLEIQRTEQGDSAMYLCASAGTSGRALNEQFFGPGTRLTVL.

The genes are TRBV19 and TRBJ1-5; weak D call: TRBD1 (6 bases). The germline V and J ends were trimmed by 8 bases and 0 bases, with 11 bases remaining between them. CDR3 length equals 14 residues. Germline V gives CDR1 LNHDA, CDR2 SQIVND (reference sequence). The CDR3 DNA reads TGTGCCAGTGTGGACAGTCATAGCAATCAGCCCCAGCATTTT. Its protein is CASVDSHSNQPQHF.

The chain is built from TRBV7-2 and TRBJ2-3; D unclear. Looked up from germline, CDR1 is SGHTA and CDR2 is FQGNSA. The CDR3 extends over 15 amino acids. Trimming took 1 base from V and 5 from J, leaving 13 bases between them. The CDR3 DNA follows: TGTGCCAGCAGCTTAGGCAGCCTAGGAGTAGATACGCAGTATTTT. Translating it yields CASSLGSLGVDTQYF.

This clone occurred once. An end of the junction does not agree with germline; a read error may underlie this. The chain combines TRBV2 with TRBJ1-2, with 8 nucleotides matching TRBD1. The CDR3 runs 14 residues. CDR1 SNHLY and CDR2 FYNNEI come from the germline V gene. The CDR3: CAGSDDRGWGGYTF. CDR3 in DNA: TGTGCCGGCAGTGACGACAGGGGCTGGGGAGGCTACACCTTC.